A selection of T cell receptor beta chains follows, all from one sample in a study of response to subunit inactivated influenza vaccine. TCRdb independently ran MiXCR on the RT-PCR reads; one entry per CDR3 protein. The data show over 650,000 distinct CDR3 sequences, about a fifth seen once. Sequencing used PBMCs from blood, obtained about 5 days after vaccination. These receptors all stem from a man aged 45-65 years who received an inactivated influenza vaccine. Both conserved end residues are part of each CDR3. The order of the fields is clone size, J gene, V gene, D gene, CDR3 protein, CDR3 DNA. D genes are given only for firm matches. Only some rows state a clone size, as once, few, many or a class for expanded clones.

many | TRBJ2-3 | TRBV7-2 | - | CASSLEVDTQYF | TGTGCCAGCAGCTTAGAAGTAGATACGCAGTATTTT
- | TRBJ2-7 | TRBV6-5 | TRBD2 | CASSYGTGGGHEQYF | TGTGCCAGCAGTTACGGCACGGGCGGGGGACACGAGCAGTACTTC
few | TRBJ1-1 | TRBV6-5 | - | CASSYSKRGNTEAFF | TGTGCCAGCAGTTACTCGAAACGGGGGAACACTGAAGCTTTCTTT
- | TRBJ1-1 | TRBV7-8 | - | CASSLVRGTRKNTEAFF | TGTGCCAGCAGCTTAGTTCGGGGTACGCGTAAGAACACTGAAGCTTTCTTT
- | TRBJ1-1 | TRBV6-5 | - | CASSYSSKAFF | TGTGCCAGCAGTTACTCGAGTAAAGCTTTCTTT
- | TRBJ1-3 | TRBV6-5 | TRBD1 | CASSYTGTGANTIYF | TGTGCCAGCAGTTACACCGGGACAGGGGCGAACACCATATATTTT
- | TRBJ2-2 | TRBV6-1 | TRBD2 | CASGLAGGSNTGELFF | TGTGCCAGCGGGCTAGCGGGAGGATCAAACACCGGGGAGCTGTTTTTT
- | TRBJ1-5 | TRBV11-2 | - | CASSLEGGGSRVGFQPQHF | TGTGCCAGCAGCTTAGAGGGGGGCGGATCGAGAGTGGGATTTCAGCCCCAGCATTTT
many | TRBJ2-2 | TRBV18 | - | CASSSGTGELFF | TGTGCCAGCAGCTCGGGCACCGGGGAGCTGTTTTTT
few | TRBJ1-1 | TRBV12-3/TRBV12-4 | - | CASSLALQAFF | TGTGCCAGCAGTTTAGCGCTCCAAGCTTTCTTT
few | TRBJ1-5 | TRBV7-2 | TRBD1 | CASSLQGTGVNQPQHF | TGTGCCAGCAGCCTACAGGGGACAGGGGTCAATCAGCCCCAGCATTTT
few | TRBJ1-1 | TRBV10-3 | - | CAIWGGGGNTEAFF | TGTGCCATCTGGGGAGGCGGGGGAAACACTGAAGCTTTCTTT
few | TRBJ2-3 | TRBV6-1 | - | CASSTYGTDTQYF | TGTGCCAGCAGTACCTATGGCACAGATACGCAGTATTTT
few | TRBJ2-1 | TRBV20-1 | TRBD2 | CSAAGTSGGSYNEQFF | TGCAGTGCAGCCGGGACTAGCGGGGGGTCCTACAATGAGCAGTTCTTC
- | TRBJ2-1 | TRBV11-3 | - | CASSFQAGYNEQFF | TGTGCCAGCAGCTTCCAAGCTGGGTACAATGAGCAGTTCTTC
few | TRBJ2-5 | TRBV24-1 | - | CATSDSSDVLQETQYF | TGTGCCACCAGTGATTCGTCAGACGTTTTACAAGAGACCCAGTACTTC
once | TRBJ1-1 | TRBV6-1 | - | CASSPLPGPNTEAFF | TGTGCCAGCAGTCCCCTCCCTGGCCCGAACACTGAAGCTTTCTTT
few | TRBJ1-2 | TRBV14 | - | CASSDKRLRSQVHTF | TGTGCCAGCAGCGACAAAAGGCTGAGGTCCCAGGTCCACACCTTC
many | TRBJ1-1 | TRBV5-1 | - | CASSPAGATEAFF | TGCGCCAGCAGCCCAGCGGGGGCCACTGAAGCTTTCTTT
few | TRBJ2-5 | TRBV28 | TRBD1 | CASTETGGVTRETQYF | TGTGCCAGCACCGAAACAGGGGGCGTGACTAGGGAGACCCAGTACTTC
- | TRBJ1-5 | TRBV7-9 | TRBD1 | CASSYGQGQNQPQHF | TGTGCCAGCAGCTACGGACAGGGGCAGAATCAGCCCCAGCATTTT
- | TRBJ2-7 | TRBV5-1 | TRBD1 | CASSLAENTGGYEQYF | TGCGCCAGCAGCTTGGCCGAAAATACAGGGGGCTACGAGCAGTACTTC
many | TRBJ2-5 | TRBV12-3/TRBV12-4 | TRBD1 | CASSLGTGMRETQYF | TGTGCCAGCAGCCTCGGGACAGGGATGAGGGAGACCCAGTACTTC
few | TRBJ2-1 | TRBV12-3/TRBV12-4 | TRBD2 | CASSSSRLAGAYNEQFF | TGTGCCAGCAGCTCCTCTCGACTAGCGGGTGCCTACAATGAGCAGTTCTTC
few | TRBJ1-5 | TRBV6-6 | - | CASSPPGVQPQHF | TGTGCCAGCAGTCCCCCCGGGGTTCAGCCCCAGCATTTT
few | TRBJ1-2 | TRBV20-1 | TRBD1 | CSASPRDRGDGYTF | TGCAGTGCTAGCCCCCGGGACAGGGGAGATGGCTACACCTTC
- | TRBJ2-1 | TRBV6-5 | TRBD1 | CASSYWSSVDRDFNEQFF | TGTGCCAGCAGTTACTGGTCCTCGGTGGACAGGGACTTCAATGAGCAGTTCTTC
few | TRBJ1-5 | TRBV20-1 | TRBD1 | CSATAGTGTQPQHF | TGCAGTGCTACAGCCGGGACAGGTACGCAGCCCCAGCATTTT
- | TRBJ2-2 | TRBV21-1 | - | CASAIDRGHAGELFF | TGTGCCAGCGCTATCGACAGGGGGCATGCAGGGGAGCTGTTTTTT
- | TRBJ2-5 | TRBV24-1 | - | CATSGVVGTQYF | TGTGCCACCAGTGGGGTAGTCGGGACCCAGTACTTC
many | TRBJ1-6 | TRBV12-3/TRBV12-4 | TRBD1 | CATRTGGNSPLHF | TGTGCCACCAGGACAGGGGGAAATTCACCCCTCCACTTT
few | TRBJ2-1 | TRBV3-1 | - | CASSQGGFGEQFF | TGTGCCAGCAGCCAAGGGGGCTTTGGTGAGCAGTTCTTC
- | TRBJ1-2 | TRBV7-9 | - | CASSLAAPGEVYGYTF | TGTGCCAGCAGCTTAGCGGCCCCGGGAGAGGTCTATGGCTACACCTTC
few | TRBJ2-7 | TRBV7-2 | TRBD2 | CASSLVGLAGGPHEQYF | TGTGCCAGCAGCTTAGTAGGACTAGCGGGAGGGCCCCACGAGCAGTACTTC
- | TRBJ2-5 | TRBV19 | - | CASSIGTGQRETQYF | TGTGCCAGTAGTATAGGGACTGGGCAGAGGGAGACCCAGTACTTC
few | TRBJ2-1 | TRBV7-3 | - | CASSTVLAAEQFF | TGTGCCAGCAGCACCGTACTAGCAGCTGAGCAGTTCTTC
- | TRBJ1-5 | TRBV7-9 | - | CASSSVERQPQHF | TGTGCCAGCAGCTCGGTCGAGCGTCAGCCCCAGCATTTT
- | TRBJ2-7 | TRBV6-1 | TRBD2 | CASSPDTSGILGEQYF | TGTGCCAGCAGCCCCGATACTAGCGGGATCCTCGGCGAGCAGTACTTC
- | TRBJ2-1 | TRBV4-2 | - | CASSQDYTGYHLSNEQFF | TGTGCCAGCAGCCAAGATTATACGGGGTACCACCTCAGCAATGAGCAGTTCTTC
- | TRBJ2-1 | TRBV20-1 | TRBD2 | CSAQGLAGSYNEQFF | TGCAGTGCCCAGGGACTAGCGGGGAGTTACAATGAGCAGTTCTTC
few | TRBJ2-7 | TRBV9 | TRBD1 | CASSFQGQGEQYF | TGTGCCAGCAGCTTCCAGGGACAGGGTGAGCAGTACTTC
- | TRBJ2-3 | TRBV29-1 | - | CSVLKPDTQYF | TGCAGCGTCCTCAAACCAGATACGCAGTATTTT
few | TRBJ1-4 | TRBV5-1 | TRBD1 | CASSTDRGGGEKLFF | TGCGCCAGCAGCACCGACAGGGGAGGCGGTGAAAAACTGTTTTTT
few | TRBJ2-1 | TRBV4-3 | TRBD2 | CASSQAPPGLAGVYEQFF | TGCGCCAGCAGCCAAGCTCCTCCGGGGCTAGCGGGAGTCTATGAGCAGTTCTTC
- | TRBJ2-7 | TRBV9 | - | CASSVGVGFYEQYF | TGTGCCAGCAGCGTAGGAGTAGGTTTCTACGAGCAGTACTTC
few | TRBJ1-5 | TRBV12-3/TRBV12-4 | - | CASSLDRSPGRSQHF | TGTGCCAGCAGTTTAGACAGGAGCCCCGGTCGGTCCCAGCATTTT
- | TRBJ2-5 | TRBV7-9 | - | CASSLAGTRRAQLYF | TGTGCCAGCAGCTTAGCGGGAACCCGTAGGGCCCAGTTGTACTTC
- | TRBJ1-1 | TRBV20-1 | - | CSARVLGGRNTEAFF | TGCAGTGCTAGAGTTTTGGGGGGCAGGAACACTGAAGCTTTCTTT
few | TRBJ2-6 | TRBV5-1 | - | CASSLPISGANVLTF | TGCGCCAGCAGCTTGCCGATCTCTGGGGCCAACGTCCTGACTTTC
- | TRBJ2-1 | TRBV7-6 | - | CASSSGSRWDYNEQFF | TGTGCCAGCAGCTCAGGTAGTAGATGGGACTACAATGAGCAGTTCTTC
- | TRBJ2-1 | TRBV20-1 | - | CSAEQGPSSYNEQFF | TGCAGTGCTGAACAGGGTCCGAGCTCCTACAATGAGCAGTTCTTC
few | TRBJ2-3 | TRBV5-1 | - | CASSLVTSTSTDTQYF | TGCGCCAGCAGCTTGGTAACTTCCACTAGCACAGATACGCAGTATTTT
- | TRBJ1-1 | TRBV6-1 | - | CASSRGLGGGIEAFF | TGTGCCAGCAGTAGGGGACTGGGGGGAGGTATTGAAGCTTTCTTT
- | TRBJ2-2 | TRBV20-1 | - | CSAEPDRGGAGELFF | TGCAGTGCTGAACCCGACAGGGGAGGGGCCGGGGAGCTGTTTTTT
- | TRBJ2-6 | TRBV28 | TRBD1 | CASSGGTGYAGANVLTF | TGTGCCAGCAGCGGAGGGACAGGGTATGCTGGGGCCAACGTCCTGACTTTC
many | TRBJ2-1 | TRBV4-2 | TRBD1 | CASSPEDRGDYNEQFF | TGTGCCAGCAGCCCCGAGGACAGGGGAGATTACAATGAGCAGTTCTTC
few | TRBJ1-3 | TRBV20-1 | - | CSARETGSGNTIYF | TGCAGTGCTAGAGAAACAGGCTCTGGAAACACCATATATTTT
- | TRBJ2-5 | TRBV25-1 | - | CASSERRGILEETQYF | TGTGCCAGCAGTGAGCGGAGGGGGATCTTGGAAGAGACCCAGTACTTC
many | TRBJ2-7 | TRBV29-1 | TRBD1 | CSVGGRGSYEQYF | TGCAGCGTTGGAGGCAGGGGGTCCTACGAGCAGTACTTC
few | TRBJ2-3 | TRBV20-1 | - | CSASARGGGTDTQYF | TGCAGTGCTAGCGCGCGGGGTGGTGGCACAGATACGCAGTATTTT